Presented here are 13 T cell receptor beta chains from one specimen sequenced in a study of prognosis after radiotherapy for stage I lung cancer. Researchers used two-round multiplex PCR to amplify TCR beta CDR3 starting from genomic DNA. Every TRBV and TRBJ gene had its own specific primer in first-round PCR. MiXCR, applied by TCRdb to the multiplex PCR reads, yields one record per CDR3 protein. The repertoire holds 20,000 to 25,000 distinct CDR3 sequences, with 43% as singletons. Sequenced here: PBMCs, sampled before or after stereotactic body radiation therapy (not recorded which). Every receptor here comes from a donor older than 45 with non-small cell lung cancer.

To note about this clonotype: The junction and the germline gene differ at one end; a read error may be behind it. V gene TRBV6-2 or TRBV6-3 combines with J gene TRBJ2-3; no clear D gene. The length of the CDR3 is 14 residues. Germline V gene sequence: CDR1 MNHEY, CDR2 SVGEGT. CDR3 protein: CASSDQVSTDTQYF. DNA of the CDR3: TGTGCCAGCAGTGACCAGGTAAGCACGGATACGCAGTATTTT.

This clonotype has at least ten counts. J is TRBJ2-2 and V is TRBV19; the D call may be TRBD1 or TRBD2 (5 bases each). The germline V gene has CDR1 LNHDA and CDR2 SQIVND (reference sequence). V was cut by 9 bases and J by 7 bases, with 21 bases left in between. CDR3 length equals 15 residues. Here the CDR3 reads CASLTRDGHFGELFF. The CDR3 bases are TGTGCCAGCCTAACCCGGGACGGACATTTCGGGGAGCTGTTTTTT.

A remark on this clonotype: The junction departs from the called germline gene at one end, perhaps through a read error. The DNA for the CDR3 is TGTGCCATCAGAGGGGGCCTAAATCAGCCCCATCATTTT. Translation gives CAIRGGLNQPHHF. This chain connects TRBV12-3 or TRBV12-4 to TRBJ1-5; 7 nucleotides agree with TRBD1. There are 13 residues in the CDR3.

J is TRBJ2-3 and V is TRBV19; 9 bases are a match to TRBD2. Looked up from germline, CDR1 is LNHDA and CDR2 is SQIVND (reference sequence). The CDR3 consists of 14 residues. With V trimmed by 6 bases and J by 5 bases, 6 bases remained unmatched. The CDR3 DNA follows: TGTGCCAGTAGGACTAGCGGTTCAAGAGATACGCAGTATTTT. Translation: CASRTSGSRDTQYF.

About this clonotype: This probably arose from a read error, given a far larger clone one base away. The V call is TRBV7-9, the J call TRBJ2-1; D call uncertain. CDR1 is SEHNR, CDR2 FQNEAQ, per germline (reference sequence). The length of the CDR3 is 12 residues. CDR3 coding DNA: TGTGCCAGCAGATTAGACGCCGGTGAGCAGTTCTTC. As protein: CASRLDAGEQFF.

This chain connects TRBV6-1 to TRBJ2-7; 10 bases agree with TRBD2. The germline CDR1 and CDR2 sequences are MNHNS and SASEGT. V gave up 9 bases and J gave up 4 bases; unmatched junction bases: 6. The CDR3 covers 13 residues. CDR3 coding DNA: TGTGCCAGGGGTTCTAGCGGGAGTTACGAGCAGTACTTC. Its protein product is CARGSSGSYEQYF.

This clonotype was counted many times. The chain couples TRBV5-4 to TRBJ2-5; 9 nucleotides align to TRBD1. Germline loops: CDR1 SGHNT, CDR2 YYREEE (reference sequence). The CDR3 totals 14 residues. Trimming removed 6 bases from V and 5 bases from J; junction bases left unmatched: 8. Here the CDR3 DNA reads TGTGCCAGCACCCCGGGACAGGGTTCCGAGACCCAGTACTTC. Translation gives CASTPGQGSETQYF. The whole variable domain, remainder taken from reference TRBV5-4 and TRBJ2-5, is ETGVTQSPTHLIKTRGQQVTLRCSSQSGHNTVSWYQQALGQGPQFIFQYYREEENGRGNFPPRFSGLQFPNYSSELNVNALELDDSALYLCASTPGQGSETQYFGPGTRLLVL.

Many counts were recorded for this clonotype. The rearrangement uses TRBV27 and TRBJ2-1, with 12 bases matching TRBD2. Per germline, CDR1 MNHEY and CDR2 SMNVEV (reference sequence). The CDR3 totals 15 residues. The junction had 12 bases not matched to a gene; V was cut back by 6 bases and J by 12 bases. CDR3 region: CASSPTSGRTKGQFF. CDR3 in DNA: TGTGCCAGCAGCCCGACTAGCGGGAGAACGAAAGGGCAGTTCTTC.

Of note for this clonotype: With a far larger clone one base away, a read error is the likely cause. This chain links TRBV6-4 with TRBJ2-7; no firm D call. The germline CDR1 and CDR2 sequences are MRHNA and SNTAGT. This CDR3 is built from 13 residues. Here the CDR3 DNA reads TGTGCCAGCAGTTACTCTAGTGTCTGGGAGCAGTACTTC. This codes for CASSYSSVWEQYF.

Details on this clonotype: The junction and the germline gene differ at one end; a read error may be behind it. This sequence joins TRBV6-5 and TRBJ2-7; 9 bases line up with TRBD2. Germline V gene sequence: CDR1 MNHEY, CDR2 SVGAGI. This CDR3 comprises 15 residues. CDR3 coding DNA: TGTTCCAGCAGTTACTCAGCTAGCGGGGCCTACGAGCATTACTTC. Amino acid sequence: CSSSYSASGAYEHYF.

This sequence joins TRBV7-6 and TRBJ2-7, with D unclear. V lost 4 bases to trimming and J lost 5 bases, with 12 bases between them. The V gene's germline CDR1 is SGHVS and CDR2 FNYEAQ. This CDR3 has 13 residues. CDR3: CASSSPLDNEQYF. The CDR3 bases are TGTGCCAGCAGCTCCCCATTAGACAACGAGCAGTACTTC.

About this clonotype itself: This likely traces to a read error, being one base from a far larger clone. The genes are TRBV6-8 and TRBJ2-7, with D unresolved. CDR3 length: 13 amino acids. Looked up from germline, CDR1 is MNHGY and CDR2 is SAAAGT. The CDR3 sequence is CTSIQKGSYEQYF. The CDR3 DNA reads TGTACCAGCATTCAGAAGGGCTCCTACGAGCAGTACTTC.

On this clonotype itself: Likely a read error: the CDR3 ends without its conserved phenylalanine or tryptophan. The rearrangement uses TRBV28 and TRBJ2-7; possible D gene TRBD2, 5 bases. This CDR3 comprises 15 residues. Trimming left V 5 bases short and J 0 bases short, with 14 bases between. The germline V gene has CDR1 MDHEN and CDR2 SYDVKM. The CDR3 is CASSERQASSYEQYS. CDR3 coding DNA: TGTGCCAGCAGTGAGCGGCAAGCAAGCTCCTACGAGCAGTACTCC.